This T cell receptor beta chain was recovered during a study of PD-1 blockade in classical Hodgkin lymphoma. Study in general: Intravenous delivery of nivolumab at 3 mg/kg to patients occurred every 2 weeks.

This clone was counted only a few times. Its specificity is unknown. All patients experienced relapse after autologous stem cell transplantation, and brentuximab vedotin exposure was variable. CDR1 and CDR2 from the germline V gene are SQVTM and ANQGSEA. This CDR3 is built from 16 residues. V was shortened by 0 bases and J by 4 bases, with 18 bases between the two germline ends. This table comes from immunoSEQ multiplex PCR, and its TCRdb copy is limited to in-frame clones, with some not included. The sample comprises 10,000 to 15,000 clones, 80% to 85% of which are singletons, and 25% rests with the top ten. General observations from the study: There was a significant rise in CD4+ TCR diversity by C4D1, with no such rise for CD8+.

This receptor was taken from a human donor with classical Hodgkin lymphoma. This material consisted of peripheral blood mononuclear cells (PBMCs), taken at baseline. This chain links TRBV29-1 with TRBJ2-5; TRBD1 might be the D (6 bases). CDR3 sequence reads: CSVEDPAIQGGETQYF. CDR3 nucleotide sequence: TGCAGCGTTGAAGATCCGGCTATACAGGGCGGAGAGACCCAGTACTTC.